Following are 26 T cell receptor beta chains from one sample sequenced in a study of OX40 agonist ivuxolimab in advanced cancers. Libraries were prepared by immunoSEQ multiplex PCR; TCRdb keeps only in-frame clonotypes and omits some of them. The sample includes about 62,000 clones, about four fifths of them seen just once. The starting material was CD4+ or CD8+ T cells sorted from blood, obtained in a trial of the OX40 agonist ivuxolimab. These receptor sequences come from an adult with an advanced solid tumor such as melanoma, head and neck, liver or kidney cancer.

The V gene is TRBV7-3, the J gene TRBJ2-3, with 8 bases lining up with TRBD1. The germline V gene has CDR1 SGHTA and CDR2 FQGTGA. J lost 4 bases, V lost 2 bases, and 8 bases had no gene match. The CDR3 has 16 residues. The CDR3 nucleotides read TGTGCCAGCAGCTTATTATCGGACAGGGCCCCAGATACGCAGTATTTT. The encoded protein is CASSLLSDRAPDTQYF. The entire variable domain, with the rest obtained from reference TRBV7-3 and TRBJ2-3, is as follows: GAGVSQTPSNKVTEKGKYVELRCDPISGHTALYWYRQSLGQGPEFLIYFQGTGAADDSGLPNDRFFAVRPEGSVSTLKIQRTERGDSAVYLCASSLLSDRAPDTQYFGPGTRLTVL.

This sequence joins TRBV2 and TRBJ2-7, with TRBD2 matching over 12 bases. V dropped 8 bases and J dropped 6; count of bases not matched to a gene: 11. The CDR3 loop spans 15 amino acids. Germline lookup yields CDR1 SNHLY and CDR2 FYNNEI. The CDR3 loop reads CASQTTSGSMGEQYF. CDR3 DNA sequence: TGTGCCAGCCAAACGACTAGCGGGAGCATGGGCGAGCAGTACTTC. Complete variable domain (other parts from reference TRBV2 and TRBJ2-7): EPEVTQTPSHQVTQMGQEVILRCVPISNHLYFYWYRQILGQKVEFLVSFYNNEISEKSEIFDDQFSVERPDGSNFTLKIRSTKLEDSAMYFCASQTTSGSMGEQYFGPGTRLTVT.

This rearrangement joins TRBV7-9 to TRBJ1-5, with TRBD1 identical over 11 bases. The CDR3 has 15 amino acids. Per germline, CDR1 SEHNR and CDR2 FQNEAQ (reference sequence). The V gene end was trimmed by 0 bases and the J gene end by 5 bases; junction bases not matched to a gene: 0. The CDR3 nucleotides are TGTGCCAGCAGCTTAGCGGACAGGGGGCATCAGCCCCAGCATTTT. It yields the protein CASSLADRGHQPQHF.

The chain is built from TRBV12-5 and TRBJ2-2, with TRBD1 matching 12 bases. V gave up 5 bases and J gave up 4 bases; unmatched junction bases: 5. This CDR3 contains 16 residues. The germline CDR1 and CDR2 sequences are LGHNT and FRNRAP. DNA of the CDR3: TGTGCTAGTGGTCCCGGGACAGGGGGCCGCACCGGGGAGCTGTTTTTT. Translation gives CASGPGTGGRTGELFF. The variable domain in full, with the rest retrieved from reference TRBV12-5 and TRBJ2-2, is DARVTQTPRHKVTEMGQEVTMRCQPILGHNTVFWYRQTMMQGLELLAYFRNRAPLDDSGMPKDRFSAEMPDATLATLKIQPSEPRDSAVYFCASGPGTGGRTGELFFGEGSRLTVL.

CDR3 nucleotides: TGTGCCAGCACCGACGAGACAGGGTTCACCGGGGAGCTGTTTTTT. It codes for CASTDETGFTGELFF. The J gene is TRBJ2-2, the V gene TRBV6-1, with 7 bases lining up with TRBD1. The length of the CDR3 is 15 residues. V was pared by 7 bases and J by 4 bases, with 9 bases of the junction left unmatched. The germline CDR1 and CDR2 sequences are MNHNS and SASEGT.

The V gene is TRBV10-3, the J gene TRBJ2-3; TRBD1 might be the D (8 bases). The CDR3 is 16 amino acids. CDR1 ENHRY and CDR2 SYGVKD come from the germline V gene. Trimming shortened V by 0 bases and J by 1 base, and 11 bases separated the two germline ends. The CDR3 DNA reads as TGTGCCATCAGTGAGTCAACAGGGGGGGGCACAGATACGCAGTATTTT. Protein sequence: CAISESTGGGTDTQYF.

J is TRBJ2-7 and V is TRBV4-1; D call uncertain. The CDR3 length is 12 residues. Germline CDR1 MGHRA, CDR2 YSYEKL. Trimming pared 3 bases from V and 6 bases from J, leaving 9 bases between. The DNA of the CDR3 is TGCGCCAGCAGCCACGTTGACGGCGAGCAGTACTTC. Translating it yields CASSHVDGEQYF.

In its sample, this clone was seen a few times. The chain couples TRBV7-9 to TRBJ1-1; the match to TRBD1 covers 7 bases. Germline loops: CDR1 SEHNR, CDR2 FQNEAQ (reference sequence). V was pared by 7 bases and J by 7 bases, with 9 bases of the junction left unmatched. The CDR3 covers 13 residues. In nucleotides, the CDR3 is TGTGCCAGCATCCGACAGGGAGGAGATGAAGCTTTCTTT. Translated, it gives CASIRQGGDEAFF.

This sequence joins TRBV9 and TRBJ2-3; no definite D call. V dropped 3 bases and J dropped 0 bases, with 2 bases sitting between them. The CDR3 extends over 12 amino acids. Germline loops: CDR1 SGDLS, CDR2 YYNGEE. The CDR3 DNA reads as TGTGCCAGCAGCGGGAGCACAGATACGCAGTATTTT. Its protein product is CASSGSTDTQYF. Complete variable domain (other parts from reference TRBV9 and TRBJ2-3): DSGVTQTPKHLITATGQRVTLRCSPRSGDLSVYWYQQSLDQGLQFLIQYYNGEERAKGNILERFSAQQFPDLHSELNLSSLELGDSALYFCASSGSTDTQYFGPGTRLTVL.

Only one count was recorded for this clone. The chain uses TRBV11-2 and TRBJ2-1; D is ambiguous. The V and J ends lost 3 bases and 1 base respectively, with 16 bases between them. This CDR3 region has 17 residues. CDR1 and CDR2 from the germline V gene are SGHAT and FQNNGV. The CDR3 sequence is CASSLSPPGFSYNEQFF. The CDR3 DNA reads TGTGCCAGCAGCTTGTCCCCCCCGGGCTTTTCCTACAATGAGCAGTTCTTC.

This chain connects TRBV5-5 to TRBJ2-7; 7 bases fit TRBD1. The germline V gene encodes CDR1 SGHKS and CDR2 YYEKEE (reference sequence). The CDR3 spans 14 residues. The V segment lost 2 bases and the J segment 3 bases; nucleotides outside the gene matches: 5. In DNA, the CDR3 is TGTGCCAGCAGCTTCCCGGGACAGAGCTACGAGCAGTACTTC. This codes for CASSFPGQSYEQYF.

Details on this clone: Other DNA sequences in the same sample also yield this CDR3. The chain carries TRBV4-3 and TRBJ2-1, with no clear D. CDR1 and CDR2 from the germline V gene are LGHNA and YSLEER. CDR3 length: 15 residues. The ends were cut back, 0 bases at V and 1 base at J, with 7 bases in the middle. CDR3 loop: CASSQDGSSYNEQFF. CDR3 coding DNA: TGCGCCAGCAGCCAAGATGGCAGTTCCTACAATGAGCAGTTCTTC.

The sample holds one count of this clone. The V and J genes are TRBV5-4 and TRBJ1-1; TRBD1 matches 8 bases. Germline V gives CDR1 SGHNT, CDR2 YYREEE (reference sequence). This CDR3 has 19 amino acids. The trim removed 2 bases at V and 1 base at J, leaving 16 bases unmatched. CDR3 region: CASSFPFVQGVIWNTEAFF. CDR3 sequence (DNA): TGTGCCAGCAGCTTCCCCTTTGTACAGGGGGTAATTTGGAACACTGAAGCTTTCTTT.

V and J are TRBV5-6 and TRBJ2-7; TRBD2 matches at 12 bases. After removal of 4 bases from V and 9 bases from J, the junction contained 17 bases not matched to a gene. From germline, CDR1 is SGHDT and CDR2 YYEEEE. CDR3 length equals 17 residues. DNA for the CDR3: TGTGCCAGCAGCGGATCCTTACCGGGACTAGCGGGTCTAAGGCAGTACTTC. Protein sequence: CASSGSLPGLAGLRQYF.

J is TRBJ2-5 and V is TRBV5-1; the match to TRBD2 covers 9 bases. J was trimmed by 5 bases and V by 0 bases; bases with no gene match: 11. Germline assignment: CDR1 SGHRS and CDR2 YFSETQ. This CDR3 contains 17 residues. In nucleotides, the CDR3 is TGCGCCAGCAGCTTGGATGGCGGCGGGGGGGCCCGGGAGACCCAGTACTTC. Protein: CASSLDGGGGARETQYF.

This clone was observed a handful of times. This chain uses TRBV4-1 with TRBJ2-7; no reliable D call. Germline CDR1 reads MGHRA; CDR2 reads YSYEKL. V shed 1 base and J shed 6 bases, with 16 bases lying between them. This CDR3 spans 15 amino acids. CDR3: CASSQGLSETGEQYF. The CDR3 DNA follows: TGCGCCAGCAGCCAAGGTCTCAGTGAAACGGGCGAGCAGTACTTC.

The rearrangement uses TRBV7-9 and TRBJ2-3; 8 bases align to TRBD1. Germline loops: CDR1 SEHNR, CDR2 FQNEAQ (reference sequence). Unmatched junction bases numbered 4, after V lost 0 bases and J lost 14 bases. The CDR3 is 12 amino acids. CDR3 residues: CASSLARDRLYF. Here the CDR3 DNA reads TGTGCCAGCAGCTTAGCGCGGGACAGGTTGTATTTT.

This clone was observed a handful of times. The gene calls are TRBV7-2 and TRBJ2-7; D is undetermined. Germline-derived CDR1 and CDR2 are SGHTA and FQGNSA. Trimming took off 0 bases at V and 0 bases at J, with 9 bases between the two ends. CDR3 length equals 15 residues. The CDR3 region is CASSLAGWGSYEQYF. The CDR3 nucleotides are TGTGCCAGCAGCTTAGCCGGGTGGGGCTCCTACGAGCAGTACTTC.

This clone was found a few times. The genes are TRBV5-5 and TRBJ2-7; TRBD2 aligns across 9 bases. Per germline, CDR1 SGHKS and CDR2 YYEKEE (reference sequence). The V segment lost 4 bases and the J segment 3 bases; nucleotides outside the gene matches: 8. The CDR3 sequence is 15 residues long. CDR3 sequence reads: CASSRQASGVYEQYF. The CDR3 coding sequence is TGTGCCAGCAGCCGCCAAGCTAGCGGGGTCTACGAGCAGTACTTC.

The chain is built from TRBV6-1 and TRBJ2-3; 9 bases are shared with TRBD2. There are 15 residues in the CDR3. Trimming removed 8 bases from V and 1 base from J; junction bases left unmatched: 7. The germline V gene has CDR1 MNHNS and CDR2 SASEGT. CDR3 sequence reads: CASLSGRLGTDTQYF. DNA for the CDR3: TGTGCCAGCTTGAGCGGGAGGTTAGGCACAGATACGCAGTATTTT.

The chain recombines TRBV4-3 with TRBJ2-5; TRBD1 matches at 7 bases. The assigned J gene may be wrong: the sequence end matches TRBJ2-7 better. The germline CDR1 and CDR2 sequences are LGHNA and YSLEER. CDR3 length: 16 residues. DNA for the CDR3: TGCGCCAGCAGCCAAGTAGGACAGGATTATTCCTACGAGCAGTACTTC. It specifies CASSQVGQDYSYEQYF.

The CDR3 loop reads CASSLGGLNTEAFF. DNA for the CDR3: TGTGCCAGCAGCTTAGGGGGGTTGAACACTGAAGCTTTCTTT. The gene calls are TRBV7-9 and TRBJ1-1; maybe TRBD1 (5 bases). Deletions cut 1 base from V and 0 bases from J, with 6 bases between. The CDR3 covers 14 residues. Germline loops: CDR1 SEHNR, CDR2 FQNEAQ (reference sequence).

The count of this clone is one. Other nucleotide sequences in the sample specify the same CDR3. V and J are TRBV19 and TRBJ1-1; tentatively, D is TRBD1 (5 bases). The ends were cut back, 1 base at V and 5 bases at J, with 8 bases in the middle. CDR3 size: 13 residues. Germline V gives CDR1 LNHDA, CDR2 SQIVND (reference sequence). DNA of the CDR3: TGTGCCAGTAGTATAGCCGGGGGGACTGAAGCTTTCTTT. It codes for CASSIAGGTEAFF. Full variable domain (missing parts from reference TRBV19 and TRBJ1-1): DGGITQSPKYLFRKEGQNVTLSCEQNLNHDAMYWYRQDPGQGLRLIYYSQIVNDFQKGDIAEGYSVSREKKESFPLTVTSAQKNPTAFYLCASSIAGGTEAFFGQGTRLTVV.

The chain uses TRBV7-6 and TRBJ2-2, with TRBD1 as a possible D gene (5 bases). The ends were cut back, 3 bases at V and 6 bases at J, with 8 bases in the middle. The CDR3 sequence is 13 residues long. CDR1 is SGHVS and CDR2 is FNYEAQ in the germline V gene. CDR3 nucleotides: TGTGCCAGCAGCTTTGGGGCGTCCGGGGAGCTGTTTTTT. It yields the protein CASSFGASGELFF. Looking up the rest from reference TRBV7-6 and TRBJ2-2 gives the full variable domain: GAGVSQSPRYKVTKRGQDVALRCDPISGHVSLYWYRQALGQGPEFLTYFNYEAQQDKSGLPNDRFSAERPEGSISTLTIQRTEQRDSAMYRCASSFGASGELFFGEGSRLTVL.

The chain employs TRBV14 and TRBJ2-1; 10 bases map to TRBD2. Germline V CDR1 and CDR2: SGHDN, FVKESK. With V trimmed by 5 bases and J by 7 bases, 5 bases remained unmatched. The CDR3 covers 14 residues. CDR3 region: CASSASGGRNEQFF. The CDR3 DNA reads TGTGCCAGCAGCGCTAGCGGGGGCAGGAATGAGCAGTTCTTC.

CDR3 in DNA: TGTGCCAGCAGCTCTAGCGGACTCAGTTTCACAGATACGCAGTATTTT. Its protein is CASSSSGLSFTDTQYF. The rearrangement joins TRBV11-1 to TRBJ2-3; 7 positions agree with TRBD2. Germline V gene data show CDR1 as SGHAT and CDR2 as FQDESV (reference sequence). This CDR3 region has 16 residues. The J segment lost 2 bases and the V segment lost 4 bases, leaving 9 bases of the junction unmatched.